These T cell receptor beta chains were read from a single sample in a study of shared clonotypes between healthy human individuals. Produced via immunoSEQ multiplex PCR; TCRdb's table is partial and in-frame only. Seen here are some 790,000 clones, approximately 77% observed once, and the top ten hold about 1.7%. Specimen: memory CD4+ T cells sorted from blood. These receptors were obtained from a woman aged 25 to 39 in good health. Each CDR3 is given without its conserved first and last residue.

V	J	CDR3
TRBV29-1	TRBJ1-1	SVEGGPDEAF
TRBV14	TRBJ2-5	ASSRVAGTGETQY
TRBV28	TRBJ1-2	ASSQGLDYGYT
TRBV5-1	TRBJ1-3	ASRPESSGNTIY
TRBV5-1	TRBJ2-1	ASTVTAGASNEQF
TRBV11-2	TRBJ1-2	ASSFPQGHGYT
TRBV6-1	TRBJ1-1	ASSYRREAF
TRBV28	TRBJ1-5	ASSAWTVNSNQPQH
TRBV29-1	TRBJ2-1	SVDPGQNHNEQF
TRBV28	TRBJ2-7	AKGPSYEQY
TRBV15	TRBJ2-2	ATTDSYSNTGELF
TRBV11-3	TRBJ1-1	ASSRGQGMNTEAF
TRBV4-1	TRBJ1-4	ASSRSPSGAQVSYEKLF
TRBV28	TRBJ1-2	ASSPGDRTNYGYT
TRBV7-9	TRBJ2-1	ASSGRGSSYNEQF
TRBV21-1	TRBJ2-1	ASSKKKASLAGGRLGYNEQF
TRBV30	TRBJ2-5	AWTTSLSGKIQETQY
TRBV6-5	TRBJ2-7	ARGGGASGILEQY
TRBV7-2	TRBJ1-3	ASSLTPSSGNTIY
TRBV10-3	TRBJ2-1	AISERGTSLNSYNEQF
TRBV18	TRBJ2-3	ASSPDMTSTDTQY
TRBV7-6	TRBJ2-5	ASSLYRGQETQY
TRBV18	TRBJ1-1	ASSQGQVYTEAF
TRBV2	TRBJ1-5	ASSGTEDQPQH
TRBV28	TRBJ1-2	ASSQPGQGPGNYGYT
TRBV29-1	TRBJ1-2	SVEEGGSYGYT
TRBV25-1	TRBJ1-2	ARIKVGNYGYT